The clone carrying this TCR beta chain occurred a few times. Its matching antigen is unknown. CDR1 SGDLS and CDR2 YYNGEE come from the germline V gene. V lost 0 bases and J lost 0, with 10 bases in between. The CDR3 totals 15 residues. The data are from a study of human T cells and chemical hapten exposure. It was from unfractionated whole blood that total RNA was extracted. TCRdb itself ran the 5' RACE reads through MiXCR, one entry per CDR3 protein. The data contain some 78,000 distinct CDR3 sequences, 7.7% of them singletons. Study observations and caveats: Among TCRs, those above 1 in 1000 frequency were unaffected by DPC sensitization.

The receptor's source is a male donor in good health. The genes are TRBV9 and TRBJ2-7, with TRBD2 as a possible D gene (6 bases). The CDR3, as DNA: TGTGCCAGCAGCGTAGCTAGCGCAAGCTCCTACGAGCAGTACTTC. Encoded protein: CASSVASASSYEQYF.